A single sample gave rise to the 24 T cell receptor beta chains below, sequenced in a study of blood T cell repertoires in COVID-19. Produced via immunoSEQ multiplex PCR; TCRdb's table is partial and in-frame only. The sample has a few hundred thousand clones; roughly nine tenths are singletons. The sequencing sample was made of peripheral blood. The receptors come from a woman in her forties who had recovered from COVID-19.

The chain couples TRBV11-1 to TRBJ1-1, with 8 bases aligning to TRBD1. J gave up 5 bases and V 3 bases, and 11 bases lay outside the gene matches. The germline gives CDR1 SGHAT, CDR2 FQDESV (reference sequence). CDR3 length: 16 amino acids. In DNA, the CDR3 is TGTGCCAGCAGCTTGACAGGGGAACCCCGAAATACTGAAGCTTTCTTT. Amino acid sequence: CASSLTGEPRNTEAFF.

The chain joins TRBV2 to TRBJ1-2, with TRBD1 as a possible D gene (5 bases). From germline, CDR1 is SNHLY and CDR2 FYNNEI. The V and J ends lost 5 bases and 2 bases respectively, with 9 bases between them. The CDR3 length is 13 residues. The CDR3 DNA sequence: TGTGCCAGCAGTTATACAGGAAACTATGGCTACACCTTC. Protein sequence: CASSYTGNYGYTF.

The CDR3: CASTSRNWRNIQYF. The CDR3 nucleotides read TGTGCCAGCACCTCTAGGAACTGGAGAAACATTCAGTACTTC. The chain uses TRBV28 and TRBJ2-4, with no clear D. The length of the CDR3 is 14 residues. CDR1 and CDR2 (germline): MDHEN, SYDVKM. With 7 bases removed from V and 6 bases from J, the gap between germline ends came to 16 bases.

V is TRBV4-1 and J is TRBJ2-3, with 7 bases lining up with TRBD2. The trim removed 0 bases at V and 6 bases at J, leaving 6 bases unmatched. Germline CDR1 MGHRA, CDR2 YSYEKL. The CDR3 consists of 15 residues. The CDR3 loop is CASSQELAGEDTQYF. In DNA form, the CDR3 reads TGCGCCAGCAGCCAAGAACTCGCGGGAGAGGATACGCAGTATTTT.

The J gene is TRBJ1-6, the V gene TRBV9, with 7 bases that match TRBD1. CDR3 length: 14 amino acids. The germline V gene encodes CDR1 SGDLS and CDR2 YYNGEE. J was trimmed by 6 bases and V by 2 bases; bases with no gene match: 2. The CDR3 reads CASSVSGGNSPLHF. DNA for the CDR3: TGTGCCAGCAGCGTGTCAGGGGGTAATTCACCCCTCCACTTT.

The rearrangement uses TRBV5-1 and TRBJ2-1; 7 nucleotides line up with TRBD1. The germline V gene encodes CDR1 SGHRS and CDR2 YFSETQ. This CDR3 comprises 15 residues. Losses at the gene ends were 0 bases for V and 6 bases for J; bases not matched to a gene: 6. CDR3 loop: CASSLGTGRINEQFF. The CDR3 nucleotides read TGCGCCAGCAGCTTGGGGACAGGTCGGATCAATGAGCAGTTCTTC.

V and J are TRBV19 and TRBJ1-5; D ambiguous. Germline V gene sequence: CDR1 LNHDA, CDR2 SQIVND (reference sequence). This CDR3 region has 15 residues. With 4 bases removed from V and 0 bases from J, the gap between germline ends came to 10 bases. CDR3 DNA sequence: TGTGCCAGTAGTACAACAGCTAATAGCAATCAGCCCCAGCATTTT. Amino acids: CASSTTANSNQPQHF.

The chain employs TRBV12-1 and TRBJ2-7; TRBD1 is taken as the D call from the table, unchecked against the DNA. TRBV12-1 is labeled a pseudogene. The CDR3 runs to 15 residues. CDR3 loop: CASSWDRVLPYEQYF. Written as DNA, the CDR3 is TGTGCCAGCAGCTGGGACAGGGTACTTCCCTACGAGCAGTACTTC.

J is TRBJ1-3 and V is TRBV7-9; D call uncertain. Germline assignment: CDR1 SEHNR and CDR2 FQNEAQ (reference sequence). V lost 10 bases, J lost 3 bases, and 16 bases lay in between. There are 14 residues in the CDR3. The DNA for the CDR3 is TGTGCCACCTTGGTCGATGGACTTGGAAACACCATATATTTT. Translating gives CATLVDGLGNTIYF.

The rearrangement joins TRBV14 to TRBJ2-7, with 9 bases fitting TRBD1. The CDR3 totals 16 residues. Germline V gene lookup returns CDR1 SGHDN and CDR2 FVKESK. The trim removed 0 bases at V and 2 bases at J, leaving 5 bases unmatched. The CDR3 sequence is CASSQEKGTGPYEQYF. In DNA form, the CDR3 reads TGTGCCAGCAGCCAAGAAAAAGGGACAGGGCCCTACGAGCAGTACTTC.

The chain carries TRBV5-1 and TRBJ2-2; TRBD1 matches at 9 bases. Losses at the gene ends were 5 bases for V and 13 bases for J; bases not matched to a gene: 12. The germline V gene has CDR1 SGHRS and CDR2 YFSETQ. CDR3 length: 14 amino acids. The CDR3 coding sequence is TGCGCCAGCAGTTCTTCCACAGGGGGCGGGAGGCTGTTTTTT. It codes for CASSSSTGGGRLFF.

This clone was seen only a few times. The V and J genes are TRBV7-7 and TRBJ2-3; TRBD1 matches 8 bases. V shed 0 bases, J shed 10 bases, and the junction held 3 bases outside the gene matches. This CDR3 has 13 residues. The germline gives CDR1 SSHAT, CDR2 FNYEAQ (reference sequence). The DNA for the CDR3 is TGTGCCAGCAGCTTAGCCCCCAGGGGGCCGCAGTATTTT. Protein sequence: CASSLAPRGPQYF.

The chain combines TRBV5-1 with TRBJ2-5; D gene unclear. The CDR3 covers 14 residues. V was trimmed by 2 bases and J by 2 bases, leaving 10 bases between them. Germline V CDR1 and CDR2: SGHRS, YFSETQ. The CDR3 here is CASSFRSGQETQYF. The CDR3 DNA is TGCGCCAGCAGCTTTAGGTCAGGACAAGAGACCCAGTACTTC.

This CDR3 reads CASSYSSPSGYEQYF. CDR3 in DNA: TGTGCCAGCAGTTACTCTTCGCCTAGCGGGTACGAGCAGTACTTC. The rearrangement joins TRBV6-2 or TRBV6-3 to TRBJ2-7; TRBD2 aligns across 8 bases. J gave up 4 bases and V 0 bases, and 5 bases lay outside the gene matches. The CDR3 loop spans 15 amino acids. Germline CDR1 and CDR2: MNHEY and SVGEGT.

The chain recombines TRBV6-4 with TRBJ1-2; 9 bases fit TRBD1. The CDR3 runs to 13 residues. Germline assignment: CDR1 MRHNA and CDR2 SNTAGT. V shed 4 bases and J 8 bases; nucleotides not matched to a gene: 5. The CDR3 here is CASSVDRGKGYTF. As DNA, the CDR3 is TGTGCCAGCAGTGTCGACAGGGGGAAGGGCTACACCTTC.

The chain recombines TRBV5-5 with TRBJ2-2; 10 bases line up with TRBD2. CDR1 SGHKS and CDR2 YYEKEE come from the germline V gene (reference sequence). V was pared by 3 bases and J by 6 bases, with 5 bases of the junction left unmatched. The CDR3 has 15 amino acids. CDR3: CASSSPGLAAGELFF. The CDR3 nucleotides read TGTGCCAGCAGCTCACCTGGACTAGCGGCCGGGGAGCTGTTTTTT.

This clone was recorded only once. The V and J genes are TRBV19 and TRBJ2-1; D perhaps matches TRBD2 (6 bases). The CDR3 runs 13 residues. With 9 bases removed from V and 2 bases from J, the gap between germline ends came to 11 bases. CDR1 is LNHDA, CDR2 SQIVND, per germline (reference sequence). CDR3 residues: CASGTVPYNEQFF. In nucleotides, the CDR3 is TGTGCCAGCGGGACTGTTCCCTACAATGAGCAGTTCTTC. Full variable domain (remainder filled in from reference TRBV19 and TRBJ2-1): DGGITQSPKYLFRKEGQNVTLSCEQNLNHDAMYWYRQDPGQGLRLIYYSQIVNDFQKGDIAEGYSVSREKKESFPLTVTSAQKNPTAFYLCASGTVPYNEQFFGPGTRLTVL.

This chain uses TRBV5-5 with TRBJ2-7; TRBD2 matches at 8 bases. The CDR3 sequence is 15 residues long. Germline-derived CDR1 and CDR2 are SGHKS and YYEKEE (reference sequence). The trim removed 0 bases at V and 4 bases at J, leaving 6 bases unmatched. Here the CDR3 reads CASSLASGSPYEQYF. The CDR3 DNA sequence: TGTGCCAGCAGCTTGGCTAGCGGGTCACCTTACGAGCAGTACTTC.

This rearrangement joins TRBV24-1 to TRBJ2-7, with D perhaps matching TRBD1 (6 bases). The CDR3 runs to 12 residues. The germline CDR1 and CDR2 sequences are KGHDR and SFDVKD. V was cut by 6 bases and J by 3 bases, with 8 bases left in between. As DNA, the CDR3 is TGTGCCACCAGTCCGGACAGCTACGAGCAGTACTTC. This gives the protein CATSPDSYEQYF.

In this sample, this clone turned up a few times. CDR3 protein: CASSPRGGDNEQFF. Here the CDR3 DNA reads TGTGCCAGCAGCCCCCGGGGGGGGGACAATGAGCAGTTCTTC. This chain joins TRBV5-4 and TRBJ2-1; 8 bases fit TRBD2. CDR1 and CDR2 from the germline V gene are SGHNT and YYREEE (reference sequence). This CDR3 is built from 14 residues. Unmatched junction bases numbered 5, after V lost 4 bases and J lost 5 bases.

V is TRBV18 and J is TRBJ2-1, with 8 bases fitting TRBD1. Germline CDR1 is KGHSH and CDR2 is LQKENI. This CDR3 spans 15 amino acids. After removal of 8 bases from V and 4 bases from J, the junction contained 10 bases not matched to a gene. The CDR3 protein is CASQPRDRRYNEQFF. The CDR3 bases are TGTGCCAGCCAACCCCGGGACAGGAGGTACAATGAGCAGTTCTTC.

V is TRBV3-1 (or the pseudogene TRBV3-2) and J is TRBJ1-6, with a tentative D call TRBD1 (5 bases). Per the germline V gene, CDR1 is LGHDT and CDR2 is YNNKEL (reference sequence). The CDR3 runs to 13 residues. V lost 4 bases and J 8 bases, leaving 9 bases between the germline ends. The CDR3, as DNA: TGTGCCAGCAGCCTTGACAGATATTCACCCCTCCACTTT. Translation: CASSLDRYSPLHF.

This clone was observed a handful of times. V usage is TRBV6-1 and J usage is TRBJ2-3; no clear D gene. Looked up from germline, CDR1 is MNHNS and CDR2 is SASEGT. The V end was cut by 2 bases, the J end by 2 bases, with 8 bases between. The CDR3 is 14 amino acids. The CDR3 loop reads CASSELFSTDTQYF. The CDR3 DNA is TGTGCCAGCAGTGAATTATTCTCCACAGATACGCAGTATTTT.

J is TRBJ1-1 and V is TRBV19; D might be TRBD1 (6 bases). Trimming took 4 bases from V and 4 from J, leaving 13 bases between them. The CDR3 is 14 amino acids. Germline CDR1 LNHDA, CDR2 SQIVND (reference sequence). The CDR3 nucleotides read TGTGCCAGTAGTAAAACAGGGAGTAGCACTGAAGCTTTCTTT. As protein: CASSKTGSSTEAFF. The variable domain in full, with the rest retrieved from reference TRBV19 and TRBJ1-1, is DGGITQSPKYLFRKEGQNVTLSCEQNLNHDAMYWYRQDPGQGLRLIYYSQIVNDFQKGDIAEGYSVSREKKESFPLTVTSAQKNPTAFYLCASSKTGSSTEAFFGQGTRLTVV.